This TCR beta chain was documented in a study of identical twins. Template switching, a step in the protocol, added a universal primer site, and cDNA carried unique molecular identifiers. One entry per CDR3 protein, called by TCRdb with MiXCR from the 5' RACE reads. Of around 480,000 distinct CDR3 sequences detected, 12% to 15% appear once; the ten largest clones hold roughly 0.5%. In every case, the donor was a healthy Caucasian. Study-wide points: Fewer insertions characterized abundant cord blood beta clonotypes, whereas memory repertoires showed none.

This clonotype was picked up a small number of times. What it binds is unknown. These sequences were also reported in another study, on yellow fever vaccine responses in identical twins.

The sequenced material came from CD4+ T cells sorted from blood. The receptor's source is a woman aged 18-29 years in good health.

This CDR3 reads CASSFVLAGDNEQFF. As DNA, the CDR3 is TGTGCCAGCAGCTTTGTTCTAGCGGGAGACAATGAGCAGTTCTTC. The chain has TRBV5-6 and TRBJ2-1; 10 bases are shared with TRBD2. CDR1 is SGHDT, CDR2 YYEEEE, per germline. The CDR3 sequence is 15 residues long. The trim removed 2 bases at V and 5 bases at J, leaving 4 bases unmatched.